The count of the clone carrying this TCR beta chain is one. The data are from a study of CD8+CD57+ T cells in acquired aplastic anemia. Turning to the study itself: Sorted CD4+ and CD8+ cells yielded DNA averaging around 3.2 ug.

Germline V CDR1 and CDR2: LNHDA, SQIVND (reference sequence). V gave up 3 bases and J gave up 0 bases, with 10 bases separating them. The CDR3 runs 15 residues. It was genomic DNA that served as the template for profiling TCR beta VDJ and CDR3. MiXCR was run by TCRdb on the reads, yielding one entry per CDR3 protein. The sample contains more than 70,000 distinct CDR3 sequences, less than 85% of which appear only once. An expansion of CD8+CD57+ cells by flow cytometry had been shown in patients chosen for sequencing. Sequencing was performed on sorted CD4+, CD8+, or CD8+CD57+ T cells (not recorded which) from PBMCs. The rearrangement links TRBV19 to TRBJ2-3; D call uncertain. This TCR came from a human donor with aplastic anemia. The CDR3 spells CASSIDTSSTDTQYF. CDR3 nucleotide sequence: TGTGCCAGTAGTATTGACACTTCTAGCACAGATACGCAGTATTTT.